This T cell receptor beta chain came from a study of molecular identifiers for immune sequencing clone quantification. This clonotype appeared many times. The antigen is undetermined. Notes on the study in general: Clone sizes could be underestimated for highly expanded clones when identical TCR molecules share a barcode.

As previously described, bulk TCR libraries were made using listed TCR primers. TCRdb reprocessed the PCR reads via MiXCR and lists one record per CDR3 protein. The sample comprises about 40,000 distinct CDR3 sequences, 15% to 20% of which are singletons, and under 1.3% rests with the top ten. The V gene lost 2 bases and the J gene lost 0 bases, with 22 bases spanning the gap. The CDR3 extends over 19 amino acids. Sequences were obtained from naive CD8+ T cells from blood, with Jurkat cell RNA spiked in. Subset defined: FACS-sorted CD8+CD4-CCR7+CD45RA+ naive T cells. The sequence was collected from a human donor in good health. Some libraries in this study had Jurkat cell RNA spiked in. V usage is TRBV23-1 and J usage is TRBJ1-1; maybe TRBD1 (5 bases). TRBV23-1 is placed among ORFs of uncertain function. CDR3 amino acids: CASSQKDSATKSMNTEAFF. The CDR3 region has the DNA TGCGCCAGCAGTCAAAAAGACAGTGCTACTAAAAGCATGAACACTGAAGCTTTCTTT.